The sequence of this TCR beta chain was determined in a study of T cell repertoires in cytomegalovirus infection. This clonotype was observed a few times. MiXCR, applied by TCRdb to the reads, yields one record per CDR3 protein. The sample holds 200,000 to 300,000 distinct CDR3 sequences, 8% to 9.5% seen once. With V trimmed by 3 bases and J by 6 bases, 3 bases remained unmatched. The CDR3 has 14 residues. The germline CDR1 and CDR2 sequences are LNHDA and SQIVND (reference sequence). The sequence was obtained from a human donor in good health (CMV status not recorded). Some clones in this sample may be carry-over from other donors' samples. The chain links TRBV19 to TRBJ2-1; 9 nucleotides agree with TRBD2. Sequencing input: PBMCs. CDR3 nucleotide sequence: TGTGCCAGTAGTATCGCTAGCGGGATCAATGAGCAGTTCTTC. Translated: CASSIASGINEQFF.